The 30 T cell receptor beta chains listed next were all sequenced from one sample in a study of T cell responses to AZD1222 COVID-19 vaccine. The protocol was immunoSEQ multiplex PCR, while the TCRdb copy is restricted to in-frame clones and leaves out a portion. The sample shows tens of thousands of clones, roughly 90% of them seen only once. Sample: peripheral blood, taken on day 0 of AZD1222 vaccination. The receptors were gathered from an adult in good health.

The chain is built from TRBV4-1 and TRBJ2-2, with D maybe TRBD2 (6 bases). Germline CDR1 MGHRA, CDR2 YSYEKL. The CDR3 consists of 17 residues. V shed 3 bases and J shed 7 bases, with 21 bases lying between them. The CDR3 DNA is TGCGCCAGCAGCCACACTCCCCGGGGGTCCAAGGACGGGGAGCTGTTTTTT. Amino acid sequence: CASSHTPRGSKDGELFF.

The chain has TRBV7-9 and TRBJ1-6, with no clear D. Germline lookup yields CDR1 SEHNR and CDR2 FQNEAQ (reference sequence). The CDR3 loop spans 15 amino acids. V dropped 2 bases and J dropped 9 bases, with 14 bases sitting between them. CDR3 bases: TGTGCCAGCAGCTTACGGGCAGCGGAAAGTTCACCCCTCCACTTT. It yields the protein CASSLRAAESSPLHF.

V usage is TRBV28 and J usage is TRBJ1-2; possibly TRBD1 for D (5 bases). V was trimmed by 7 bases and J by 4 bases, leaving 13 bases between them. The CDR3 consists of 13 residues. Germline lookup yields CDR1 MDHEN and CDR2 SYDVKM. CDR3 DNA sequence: TGTGCCAGCACCTTAGACAGATCCTATGGCTACACCTTC. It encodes CASTLDRSYGYTF.

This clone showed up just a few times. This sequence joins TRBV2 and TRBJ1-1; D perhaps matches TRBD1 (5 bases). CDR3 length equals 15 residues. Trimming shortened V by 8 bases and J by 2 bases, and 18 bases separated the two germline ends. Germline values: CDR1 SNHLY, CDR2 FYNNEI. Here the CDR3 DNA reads TGTGCCAGCGCCGATGTCGGGACGGAAAACACTGAAGCTTTCTTT. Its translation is CASADVGTENTEAFF.

As DNA, the CDR3 is TGTGCCAGCAGTGGGACTGATTCACCCCTCCACTTT. Protein sequence: CASSGTDSPLHF. The chain recombines TRBV12-3 or TRBV12-4 with TRBJ1-6, with D tentatively TRBD1 (5 bases). The CDR3 has 12 amino acids. Trimming left V 5 bases short and J 8 bases short, with 7 bases between.

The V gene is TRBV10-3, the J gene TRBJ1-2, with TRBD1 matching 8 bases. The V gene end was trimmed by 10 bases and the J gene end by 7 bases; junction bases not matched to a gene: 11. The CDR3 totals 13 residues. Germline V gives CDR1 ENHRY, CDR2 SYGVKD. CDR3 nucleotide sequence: TGTGCCACCCATCCCCAGGGGGCGCTTGGCTACACCTTC. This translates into CATHPQGALGYTF.

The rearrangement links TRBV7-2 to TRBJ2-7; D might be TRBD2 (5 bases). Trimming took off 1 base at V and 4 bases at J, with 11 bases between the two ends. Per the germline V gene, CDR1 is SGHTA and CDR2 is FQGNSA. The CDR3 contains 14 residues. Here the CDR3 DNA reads TGTGCCAGCAGCTTAGGTGGGAGTAGGTACGAGCAGTACTTC. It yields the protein CASSLGGSRYEQYF.

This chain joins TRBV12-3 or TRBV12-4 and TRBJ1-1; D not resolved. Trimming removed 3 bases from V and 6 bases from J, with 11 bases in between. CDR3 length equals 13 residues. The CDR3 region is CASSLMSGAEAFF. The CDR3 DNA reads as TGTGCCAGCAGTTTGATGTCTGGGGCTGAAGCTTTCTTT.

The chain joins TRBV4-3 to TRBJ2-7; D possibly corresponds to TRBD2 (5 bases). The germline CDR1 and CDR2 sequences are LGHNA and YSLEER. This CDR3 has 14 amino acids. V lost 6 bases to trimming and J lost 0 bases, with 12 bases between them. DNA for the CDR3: TGCGCCAGCAGTTTGCTAGCCGGCTCCTACGAGCAGTACTTC. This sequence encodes CASSLLAGSYEQYF.

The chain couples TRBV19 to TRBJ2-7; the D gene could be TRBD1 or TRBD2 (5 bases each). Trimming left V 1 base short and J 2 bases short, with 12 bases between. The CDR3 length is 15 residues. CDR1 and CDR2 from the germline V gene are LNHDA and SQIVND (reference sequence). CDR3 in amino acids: CASSIVGDGPYEQYF. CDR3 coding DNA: TGTGCCAGTAGTATAGTCGGGGACGGACCCTACGAGCAGTACTTC.

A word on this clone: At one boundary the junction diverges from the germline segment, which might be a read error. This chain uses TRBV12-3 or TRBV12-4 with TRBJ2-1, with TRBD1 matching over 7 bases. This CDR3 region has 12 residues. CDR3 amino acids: CASSLEGAKGVF. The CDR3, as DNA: TGTGCCAGCAGTTTAGAGGGGGCAAAGGGGGTCTTC.

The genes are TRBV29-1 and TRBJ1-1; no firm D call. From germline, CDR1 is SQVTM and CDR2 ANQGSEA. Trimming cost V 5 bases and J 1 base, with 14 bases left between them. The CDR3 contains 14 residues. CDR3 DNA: TGCAGCGTTAGCCCGAACCTAGGGAACACTGAAGCTTTCTTT. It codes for CSVSPNLGNTEAFF.

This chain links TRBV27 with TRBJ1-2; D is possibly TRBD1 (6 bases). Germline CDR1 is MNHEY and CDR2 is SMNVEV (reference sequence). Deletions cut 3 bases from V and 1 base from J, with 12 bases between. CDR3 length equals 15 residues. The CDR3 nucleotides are TGTGCCAGCAGTTTGTCAGGGGTTCTTAACTATGGCTACACCTTC. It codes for CASSLSGVLNYGYTF.

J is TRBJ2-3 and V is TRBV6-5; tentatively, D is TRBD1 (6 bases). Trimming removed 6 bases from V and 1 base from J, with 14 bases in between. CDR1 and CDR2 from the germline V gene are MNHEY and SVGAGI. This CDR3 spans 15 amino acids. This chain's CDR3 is CASRRTVVGTDTQYF. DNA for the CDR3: TGTGCCAGCAGACGGACAGTCGTGGGCACAGATACGCAGTATTTT.

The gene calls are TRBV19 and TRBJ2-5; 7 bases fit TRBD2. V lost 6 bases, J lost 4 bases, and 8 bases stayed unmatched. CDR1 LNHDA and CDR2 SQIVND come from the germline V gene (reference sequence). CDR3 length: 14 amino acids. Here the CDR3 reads CASSMGGGRETQYF. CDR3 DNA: TGTGCCAGTAGCATGGGCGGGGGACGAGAGACCCAGTACTTC.

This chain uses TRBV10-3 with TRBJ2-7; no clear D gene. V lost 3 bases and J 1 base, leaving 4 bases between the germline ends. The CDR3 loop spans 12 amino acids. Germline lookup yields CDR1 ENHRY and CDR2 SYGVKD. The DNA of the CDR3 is TGTGCCATCAGTGATCAGTCCTACGAGCAGTACTTC. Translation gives CAISDQSYEQYF.

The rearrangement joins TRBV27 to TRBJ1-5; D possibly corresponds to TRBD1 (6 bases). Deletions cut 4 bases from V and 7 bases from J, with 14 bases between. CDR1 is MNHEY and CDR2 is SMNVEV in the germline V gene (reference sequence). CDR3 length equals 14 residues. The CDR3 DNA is TGTGCCAGCAGTTCGATGGGGGGCGGCCAGCCCCAGCATTTT. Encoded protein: CASSSMGGGQPQHF.

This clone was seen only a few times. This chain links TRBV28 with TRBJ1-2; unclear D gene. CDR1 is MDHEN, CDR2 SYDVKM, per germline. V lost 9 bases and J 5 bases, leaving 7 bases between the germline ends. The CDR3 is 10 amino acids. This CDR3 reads CASHRYGYTF. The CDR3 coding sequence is TGTGCCAGTCATCGTTATGGCTACACCTTC.

CDR3 sequence: CASSILGTPETQYF. As DNA, the CDR3 is TGTGCCAGTAGTATACTAGGGACGCCGGAGACCCAGTACTTC. The V call is TRBV19, the J call TRBJ2-5; perhaps D is TRBD1 or TRBD2 (5 bases each). This CDR3 contains 14 residues. Trimming took off 2 bases at V and 5 bases at J, with 12 bases between the two ends. Germline values: CDR1 LNHDA, CDR2 SQIVND (reference sequence).

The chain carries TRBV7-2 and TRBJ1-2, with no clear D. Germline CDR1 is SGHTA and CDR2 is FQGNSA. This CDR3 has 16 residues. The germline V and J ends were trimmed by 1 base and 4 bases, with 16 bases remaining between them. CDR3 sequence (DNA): TGTGCCAGCAGCTTAGGCGGGCCCTCAGGCGCCTATGGCTACACCTTC. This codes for CASSLGGPSGAYGYTF.

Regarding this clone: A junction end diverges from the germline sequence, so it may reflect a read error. CDR3 DNA: TGCGCCAACAGCTTGGAAGTGCCGGGAAACACCATATATTTT. It encodes CANSLEVPGNTIYF. The rearrangement links TRBV5-1 to TRBJ1-3, with D hard to call. Germline values: CDR1 SGHRS, CDR2 YFSETQ. The CDR3 covers 14 residues.

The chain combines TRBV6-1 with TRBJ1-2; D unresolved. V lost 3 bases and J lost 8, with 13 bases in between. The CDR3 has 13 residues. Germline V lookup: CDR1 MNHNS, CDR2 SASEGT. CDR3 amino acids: CASSDDQLRGYTF. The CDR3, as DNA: TGTGCCAGCAGTGATGACCAACTACGGGGCTACACCTTC.

CDR3 coding DNA: TGTGCCAGCAGTGACCGCAGGGAGGGGAACTATGGCTACACCTTC. Translation gives CASSDRREGNYGYTF. The chain is built from TRBV6-4 and TRBJ1-2; tentatively, D is TRBD1 (5 bases). The CDR3 contains 15 residues. The germline V gene has CDR1 MRHNA and CDR2 SNTAGT. V dropped 2 bases and J dropped 2 bases, with 12 bases sitting between them.

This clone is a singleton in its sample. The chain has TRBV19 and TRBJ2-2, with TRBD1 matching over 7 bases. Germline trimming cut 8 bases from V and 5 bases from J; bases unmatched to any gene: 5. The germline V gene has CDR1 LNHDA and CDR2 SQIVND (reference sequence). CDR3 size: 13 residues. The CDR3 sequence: CASRTGVTGELFF. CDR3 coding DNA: TGTGCCAGTCGAACAGGGGTAACCGGGGAGCTGTTTTTT.

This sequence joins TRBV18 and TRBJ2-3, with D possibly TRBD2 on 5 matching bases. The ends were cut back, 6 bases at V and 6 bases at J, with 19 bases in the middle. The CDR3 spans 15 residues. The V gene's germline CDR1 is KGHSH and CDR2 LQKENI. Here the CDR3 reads CASSVDWSTSDTQYF. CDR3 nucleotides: TGTGCCAGCTCCGTGGACTGGAGCACATCGGATACGCAGTATTTT.

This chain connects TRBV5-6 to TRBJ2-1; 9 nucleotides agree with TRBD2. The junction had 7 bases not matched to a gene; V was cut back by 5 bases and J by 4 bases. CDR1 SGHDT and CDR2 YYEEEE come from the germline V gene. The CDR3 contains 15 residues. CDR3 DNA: TGTGCCAGCAGGGATGGACTAGCGATTTACAATGAGCAGTTCTTC. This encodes CASRDGLAIYNEQFF.

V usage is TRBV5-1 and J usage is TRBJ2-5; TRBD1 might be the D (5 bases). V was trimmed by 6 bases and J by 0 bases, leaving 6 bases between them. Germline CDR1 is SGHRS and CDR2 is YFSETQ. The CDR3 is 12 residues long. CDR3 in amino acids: CASKDNQETQYF. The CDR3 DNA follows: TGCGCCAGCAAGGACAACCAAGAGACCCAGTACTTC. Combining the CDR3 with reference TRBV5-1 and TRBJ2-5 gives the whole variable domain KAGVTQTPRYLIKTRGQQVTLSCSPISGHRSVSWYQQTPGQGLQFLFEYFSETQRNKGNFPGRFSGRQFSNSRSEMNVSTLELGDSALYLCASKDNQETQYFGPGTRLLVL.

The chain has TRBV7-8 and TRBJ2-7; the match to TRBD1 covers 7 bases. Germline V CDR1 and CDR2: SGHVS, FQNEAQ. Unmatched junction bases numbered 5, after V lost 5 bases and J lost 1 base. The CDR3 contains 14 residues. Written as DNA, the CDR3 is TGTGCCAGCAGCCCCTGGACAGGATCCTACGAGCAGTACTTC. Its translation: CASSPWTGSYEQYF.

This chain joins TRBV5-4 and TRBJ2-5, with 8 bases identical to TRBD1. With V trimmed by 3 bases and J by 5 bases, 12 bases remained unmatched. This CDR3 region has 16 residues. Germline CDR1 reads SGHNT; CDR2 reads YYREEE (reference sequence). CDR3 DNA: TGTGCCAGCAGCTCAGGCGCAGGGGGCTGGTTGGAGACCCAGTACTTC. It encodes CASSSGAGGWLETQYF.

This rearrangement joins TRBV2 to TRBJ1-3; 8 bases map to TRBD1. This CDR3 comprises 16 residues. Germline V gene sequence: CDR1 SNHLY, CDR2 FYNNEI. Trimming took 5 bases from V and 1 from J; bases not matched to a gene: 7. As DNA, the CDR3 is TGTGCCAGCAGTCTTAGGACAGGGCAGTCTGGAAACACCATATATTTT. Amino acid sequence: CASSLRTGQSGNTIYF.